A single sample is the source of the 27 T cell receptor beta chains below, sequenced in a study of control samples from healthy donors and cancer patients (dated by TCRdb to the early 2020s). Receptor libraries were prepared by the immunoSEQ multiplex PCR assay. The immuneACCESS repertoire file appears here via TCRdb, limited to in-frame rearrangements. These files lack a portion of the clones; in checked studies, under half of the deficit traces to unresolved V genes, and the cause of the others is not known. The table for this sample lists thousands of clones; around 70% of them were counted only once. The ten most abundant clones make up 5.5% to 7.5% of the sample. Material for sequencing was formalin-fixed, paraffin-embedded tissue. These TCRs come from a male donor with melanoma.

V usage is TRBV24-1 and J usage is TRBJ2-7; a possible D gene is TRBD2 (6 bases). Germline CDR1 and CDR2: KGHDR and SFDVKD. V dropped 5 bases and J dropped 4 bases, with 11 bases sitting between them. This CDR3 is built from 13 residues. CDR3 region: CATSAGELYEQYF. CDR3 bases: TGTGCCACCAGTGCGGGGGAGTTGTACGAGCAGTACTTC.

This clone has only one observation. The rearrangement joins TRBV28 to TRBJ1-5; weak D call: TRBD1 (5 bases). The CDR3 length is 14 residues. V lost 6 bases and J lost 1, with 10 bases in between. Per germline, CDR1 MDHEN and CDR2 SYDVKM. This CDR3 reads CASRLGVSNQPQHF. The CDR3 region has the DNA TGTGCCAGCAGATTGGGGGTAAGCAATCAGCCCCAGCATTTT.

V usage is TRBV19 and J usage is TRBJ2-3, with 7 bases lining up with TRBD1. CDR3 length equals 15 residues. The V and J ends lost 5 bases and 0 bases, in that order; junction bases with no gene match: 5. The germline V gene encodes CDR1 LNHDA and CDR2 SQIVND (reference sequence). The CDR3 DNA follows: TGTGCCAGTAGTCTCGACAGGGCGAGCACAGATACGCAGTATTTT. Translating it yields CASSLDRASTDTQYF.

This chain links TRBV12-3 or TRBV12-4 with TRBJ2-1, with D perhaps matching TRBD1 (6 bases). V lost 3 bases and J lost 10, with 7 bases in between. This CDR3 comprises 11 residues. The CDR3 region is CASSFGGEQFF. CDR3 coding DNA: TGTGCCAGCAGTTTTGGGGGCGAGCAGTTCTTC.

V usage is TRBV10-2 and J usage is TRBJ2-1; 7 bases are a match to TRBD2. Germline-derived CDR1 and CDR2 are WSHSY and SAAADI. Trimming removed 8 bases from V and 10 bases from J; junction bases left unmatched: 17. The CDR3 is 15 residues long. The CDR3 protein is CASFERRGRAGEQFF. DNA for the CDR3: TGCGCCAGCTTCGAAAGGAGAGGGAGGGCCGGCGAGCAGTTCTTC.

This CDR3 reads CASSLTGFSYEQYF. CDR3 DNA sequence: TGTGCCAGCAGCTTAACGGGATTCTCCTACGAGCAGTACTTC. V is TRBV7-9 and J is TRBJ2-7; possibly TRBD2 for D (5 bases). This CDR3 region has 14 residues. With 2 bases removed from V and 0 bases from J, the gap between germline ends came to 8 bases. Germline assignment: CDR1 SEHNR and CDR2 FQNEAQ (reference sequence).

This rearrangement joins TRBV19 to TRBJ1-4; D not certain. This CDR3 has 16 residues. The V end was cut by 5 bases, the J end by 2 bases, with 15 bases between. Germline CDR1 is LNHDA and CDR2 is SQIVND (reference sequence). The chain's CDR3 is CASSSPRRETNEKLFF. In nucleotides, the CDR3 is TGTGCCAGTAGTTCCCCCCGGAGGGAGACTAATGAAAAACTGTTTTTT.

V usage is TRBV5-6 and J usage is TRBJ2-7; unclear D gene. Trimming took 2 bases from V and 0 from J, leaving 0 bases between them. CDR1 and CDR2 from the germline V gene are SGHDT and YYEEEE. This CDR3 spans 11 amino acids. CDR3 in amino acids: CASSFSYEQYF. The CDR3 nucleotides are TGTGCCAGCAGCTTCTCCTACGAGCAGTACTTC.

The CDR3 DNA reads as TGTGCCAGCAGCTTAGAGCAGGGTTCAGGATTGCCCCAGCATTTT. Its translation: CASSLEQGSGLPQHF. The chain has TRBV11-2 and TRBJ1-5; D may be TRBD1 (5 bases). Germline lookup yields CDR1 SGHAT and CDR2 FQNNGV. The CDR3 contains 15 residues. V lost 0 bases and J 9 bases, leaving 15 bases between the germline ends.

This clone was observed once. The gene calls are TRBV3-1 (or the pseudogene TRBV3-2) and TRBJ2-7; 9 bases map to TRBD2. Trimming cost V 5 bases and J 3 bases; bases outside gene matches: 8. The CDR3 runs to 15 residues. Germline values: CDR1 LGHDT, CDR2 YNNKEL (reference sequence). CDR3 DNA sequence: TGTGCCAGCAGCTCGGTTAGCGGGAGCATCTACGAGCAGTACTTC. Translating it yields CASSSVSGSIYEQYF.

V gene TRBV7-2 combines with J gene TRBJ1-1; TRBD1 agrees at 7 bases. In germline, CDR1 is SGHTA, CDR2 FQGNSA. CDR3 length: 15 amino acids. Trimming removed 5 bases from V and 1 base from J; junction bases left unmatched: 7. The DNA of the CDR3 is TGTGCCAGCAGCCCGCAACAGGGGAGGAACACTGAAGCTTTCTTT. This codes for CASSPQQGRNTEAFF. Full variable domain (remainder filled in from reference TRBV7-2 and TRBJ1-1): GAGVSQSPSNKVTEKGKDVELRCDPISGHTALYWYRQSLGQGLEFLIYFQGNSAPDKSGLPSDRFSAERTGGSVSTLTIQRTQQEDSAVYLCASSPQQGRNTEAFFGQGTRLTVV.

The chain links TRBV10-3 to TRBJ2-3; D gene ambiguous. V shed 8 bases and J shed 0 bases, with 12 bases lying between them. Germline V CDR1 and CDR2: ENHRY, SYGVKD. This CDR3 has 14 residues. CDR3 bases: TGTGCCATCTCCGGAGTGGGTAGCACAGATACGCAGTATTTT. Encoded protein: CAISGVGSTDTQYF.

The chain is built from TRBV6-5 and TRBJ2-1; D call uncertain. The CDR3 runs to 13 residues. Germline CDR1 reads MNHEY; CDR2 reads SVGAGI. The V end was cut by 6 bases, the J end by 6 bases, with 12 bases between. The CDR3 region is CASSGTPTNEQFF. For the CDR3, the DNA is TGTGCCAGCAGCGGAACTCCCACCAATGAGCAGTTCTTC.

V and J are TRBV4-3 and TRBJ1-1, with TRBD1 identical over 7 bases. Looked up from germline, CDR1 is LGHNA and CDR2 is YSLEER. CDR3 length: 15 residues. The V gene end was trimmed by 3 bases and the J gene end by 0 bases; junction bases not matched to a gene: 4. The CDR3 DNA sequence: TGCGCCAGCAGCCACTCGGACAGGCTGAACACTGAAGCTTTCTTT. It yields the protein CASSHSDRLNTEAFF.

The rearrangement links TRBV7-2 to TRBJ2-5, with 8 bases aligning to TRBD2. Germline V CDR1 and CDR2: SGHTA, FQGNSA. V shed 3 bases and J 0 bases; nucleotides not matched to a gene: 3. The CDR3 has 15 amino acids. CDR3 sequence: CASSFVAGNQETQYF. In DNA, the CDR3 is TGTGCCAGCAGCTTTGTAGCGGGAAACCAAGAGACCCAGTACTTC.

The chain has TRBV27 and TRBJ2-7; TRBD2 is a possible D gene (6 bases). Germline V lookup: CDR1 MNHEY, CDR2 SMNVEV (reference sequence). The length of the CDR3 is 13 residues. V gave up 5 bases and J gave up 4 bases, with 12 bases separating them. The CDR3 sequence: CASSDNAGYEQYF. The CDR3 DNA follows: TGTGCCAGCAGTGACAATGCGGGATACGAGCAGTACTTC.

The chain links TRBV5-4 to TRBJ2-7; 7 nucleotides agree with TRBD2. The germline CDR1 and CDR2 sequences are SGHNT and YYREEE (reference sequence). There are 15 residues in the CDR3. With V trimmed by 1 base and J by 1 base, 5 bases remained unmatched. The CDR3 protein is CASSLWGGNSYEQYF. CDR3 nucleotide sequence: TGTGCCAGCAGCTTGTGGGGGGGGAATTCCTACGAGCAGTACTTC.

The chain has TRBV27 and TRBJ1-1, with TRBD1 matching over 8 bases. The CDR3 runs to 15 residues. Per the germline V gene, CDR1 is MNHEY and CDR2 is SMNVEV (reference sequence). J lost 2 bases, V lost 2 bases, and 4 bases had no gene match. In DNA, the CDR3 is TGTGCCAGCAGTTTAGTGGGACAGGACAACACTGAAGCTTTCTTT. It codes for CASSLVGQDNTEAFF.

In nucleotides, the CDR3 is TGTGCCAGCAGTTACGAGGGACAGGGATCGAACGAGCAGTACTTC. This gives the protein CASSYEGQGSNEQYF. The chain has TRBV6-6 and TRBJ2-7; 9 positions match TRBD1. The CDR3 spans 15 residues. CDR1 MNHNY and CDR2 SVGAGI come from the germline V gene (reference sequence). V lost 2 bases to trimming and J lost 5 bases; unmatched junction nucleotides: 7.

The rearrangement uses TRBV28 and TRBJ1-4; the D gene is possibly TRBD1 (5 bases). This CDR3 region has 14 residues. Trimming stripped 5 bases from V and 4 bases from J, with 11 bases between. CDR1 is MDHEN, CDR2 SYDVKM, per germline. CDR3 amino acids: CASSRGGDNEKLFF. The DNA of the CDR3 is TGTGCCAGCAGTCGGGGGGGGGATAATGAAAAACTGTTTTTT. Combining the CDR3 with reference TRBV28 and TRBJ1-4 gives the whole variable domain DVKVTQSSRYLVKRTGEKVFLECVQDMDHENMFWYRQDPGLGLRLIYFSYDVKMKEKGDIPEGYSVSREKKERFSLILESASTNQTSMYLCASSRGGDNEKLFFGSGTQLSVL.

This chain uses TRBV7-2 with TRBJ2-1; 7 bases are a match to TRBD2. Trimming cost V 1 base and J 4 bases; bases outside gene matches: 4. The CDR3 extends over 15 amino acids. Germline CDR1 SGHTA, CDR2 FQGNSA. The CDR3 region has the DNA TGTGCCAGCAGCTTAGGAGCGGGAAAGTACAATGAGCAGTTCTTC. Residues: CASSLGAGKYNEQFF.

A remark on this clone: One end of the junction is discordant with germline, which a read error may explain. The identical CDR3 is also encoded by other nucleotide sequences in the sample. The chain recombines TRBV7-3 with TRBJ2-2; the match to TRBD1 covers 11 bases. Germline CDR1 and CDR2: SGHTA and FQGTGA. The CDR3 is made up of 15 amino acids. The DNA of the CDR3 is TGTGCCAGCAGCTCGGACAGGGGGCTGCCCGGGGAGCTATTTTTT. It specifies CASSSDRGLPGELFF.

The chain uses TRBV10-1 and TRBJ2-3; the match to TRBD1 covers 8 bases. Losses at the gene ends were 2 bases for V and 1 base for J; bases not matched to a gene: 5. This CDR3 spans 16 amino acids. Germline CDR1 and CDR2: WNHNN and SYGVQD (reference sequence). CDR3 in amino acids: CASSEATGGRTDTQYF. The CDR3 DNA follows: TGCGCCAGCAGTGAGGCCACAGGGGGACGCACAGATACGCAGTATTTT.

This chain links TRBV10-3 with TRBJ2-1, with a tentative D call TRBD2 (5 bases). The CDR3 length is 11 residues. Germline CDR1 reads ENHRY; CDR2 reads SYGVKD. Trimming shortened V by 9 bases and J by 8 bases, and 11 bases separated the two germline ends. CDR3 protein: CAIGRRDEQFF. CDR3 bases: TGTGCCATAGGAAGGCGGGATGAGCAGTTCTTC.

This chain joins TRBV9 and TRBJ2-2; D is perhaps TRBD1 (5 bases). CDR1 SGDLS and CDR2 YYNGEE come from the germline V gene. V lost 4 bases and J 0 bases, leaving 10 bases between the germline ends. This CDR3 has 15 amino acids. CDR3 DNA sequence: TGTGCCAGCAGCAGACAGAGCGCGAACACCGGGGAGCTGTTTTTT. Encoded protein: CASSRQSANTGELFF.

This chain links TRBV6-5 with TRBJ1-2, with 7 bases matching TRBD1. Germline loops: CDR1 MNHEY, CDR2 SVGAGI. The CDR3 spans 13 residues. The junction had 8 bases not matched to a gene; V was cut back by 6 bases and J by 7 bases. The CDR3 loop is CASRGQDSVGYTF. The CDR3 DNA reads TGTGCCAGCAGAGGACAGGATTCTGTTGGCTACACCTTC.

The chain combines TRBV7-9 with TRBJ1-2; D unclear. Per germline, CDR1 SEHNR and CDR2 FQNEAQ (reference sequence). This CDR3 is 14 amino acids long. The V end lost 2 bases, the J end lost 4 bases, and 11 bases lay between the germline ends. Here the CDR3 DNA reads TGTGCCAGCAGCTTAATTGAGGAGTTCTATGGCTACACCTTC. Residues: CASSLIEEFYGYTF.